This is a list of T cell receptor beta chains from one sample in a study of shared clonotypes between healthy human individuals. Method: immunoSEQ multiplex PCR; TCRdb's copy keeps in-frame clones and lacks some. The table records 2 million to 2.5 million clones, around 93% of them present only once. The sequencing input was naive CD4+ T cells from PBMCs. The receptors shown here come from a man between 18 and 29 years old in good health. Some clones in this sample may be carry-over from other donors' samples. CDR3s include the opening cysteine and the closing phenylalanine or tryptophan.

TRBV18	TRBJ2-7	CASSPASTRGLGYEQYF
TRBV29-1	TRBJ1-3	CSVGGQYSGNTIYF
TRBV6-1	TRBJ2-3	CASTARLSTDTQYF
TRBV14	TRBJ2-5	CASSQRRETQYF
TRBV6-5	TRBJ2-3	CASREGGNRDTQYF
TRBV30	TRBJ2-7	CAWRGQGFDEQYF
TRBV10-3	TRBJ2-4	CAISEGLGLAKNIQYF
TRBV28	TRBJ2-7	CASSLQGSSYEQYF
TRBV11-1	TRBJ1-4	CASSPRLAANEKLFF
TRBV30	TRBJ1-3	CAWSVLGNTIYF
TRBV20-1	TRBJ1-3	CSAESGNTIYF
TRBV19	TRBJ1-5	CASSKGGYSNQPQHF
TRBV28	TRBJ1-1	CASTWTGGAFF
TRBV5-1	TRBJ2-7	CASSFDPGSPYEQYF
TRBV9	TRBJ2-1	CASSVEARLYEQFF
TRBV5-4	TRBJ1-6	CASSSGTGGKRYSPLHF
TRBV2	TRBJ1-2	CAKKGDSDYVNYGYTF
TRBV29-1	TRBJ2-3	CSVAPRLARGTDTQYF
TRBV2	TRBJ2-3	CASSEEASAASTDTQYF
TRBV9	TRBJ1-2	CASSVGGYGYTF
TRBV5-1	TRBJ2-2	CASSPGRNTGELFF
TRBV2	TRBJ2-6	CASRGGANVLTF
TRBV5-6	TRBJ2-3	CASSLSLGPRADTQYF
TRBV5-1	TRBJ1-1	CASSLTGTGEAFF
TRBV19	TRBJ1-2	CASSIDGTSYGYTF
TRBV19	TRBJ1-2	CASSSYGYTF